This TCR beta chain was observed in a study of blood T cell repertoires in COVID-19 (dated by TCRdb to the early 2020s). With regard to the full study: The collaborator samples originated in the United States, Italy and Spain and spanned the acute and convalescent phases of COVID-19. Samples were obtained from the ongoing ImmuneRACE study (first 160 participants) and from 950 to 1,500 subjects provided by 6 global collaborators. The prospective study material was composed of cDNA or gDNA derived from T cells, B-cell-depleted T cells, or PBMCs. The repertoires were released in a freely available public database intended as a resource for research on the immune response to SARS-CoV-2. Where available, HLA class I and class II types were obtained from metadata supplied by the sample provider rather than from assay-based typing. Sample metadata almost always included a de-identified subject ID, COVID-19 status, age in years and sex. Subjects who had been exposed to COVID-19, were actively infected with it, or had recovered from it provided the deeply sampled blood TCRbeta repertoires that made up the dataset.

One collaborating source in Seattle enrolled patients while the patients were actively infected and followed the patients over time throughout the course of disease. Collaborating institutions collected whole blood in K2EDTA tubes following their own protocols. For TCRbeta analysis, collaborators shipped samples in one of three forms: frozen whole blood, isolated PBMCs, or DNA extracted from either of those sample types. The germline V gene sets CDR1 to MDHEN and CDR2 to SYDVKM. Inclusive of the bounding cysteine and phenylalanine, the CDR3 is 14 residues long. The sequence is cut down to CDR3 DNA, 42 bases in frame from base 1. V lost 4 bases and J lost 5 bases, and the count of bases not matched to a germline gene is 5. The full study reports these points: Clinical and demographic metadata were provided uncurated, with the amount varying by source and participant.

TCRbeta CDR3 regions were amplified from genomic DNA by means of the immunoSEQ Assay, a bias-controlled multiplex PCR. The study's own analysis went as follows. Within the assay, amplification of reference gene primers was used to estimate how many nucleated cells each sample contained. Sequence reads were collapsed and filtered to measure the absolute abundance of every unique TCRbeta CDR3 rearrangement. Productive Simpson clonality was computed per sample as the square root of Simpson's diversity index over productive rearrangements. The clones in this table, taken by TCRdb from immuneACCESS, are in-frame only. Not every clone is retained; where verified, under half of the shortfall comes from an unresolved V gene, and the cause of the rest is unknown. V and J calls and clone size come straight from that table; D and trimming were deduced from the DNA. Present in this sample are 250,000 to 400,000 clones, 90% of which were seen just once. The biggest ten clones account for under 3.5% of the sample.

Details on this clone: Its antigen remains unidentified. Base quality data are lacking; no much larger clone is found one base away.

Recombination joined TRBV28 with TRBJ2-7, with TRBD1 matching 10 junction bases. The sequence was obtained from a woman aged 25 to 39 with COVID-19, enrolled during active disease. The sample was peripheral blood. At the DNA level, the sequence is TGTGCCAGCAGTTCCGGGACAGGGGTGGACGAGCAGTACTTC. Its translation reads: CASSSGTGVDEQYF.